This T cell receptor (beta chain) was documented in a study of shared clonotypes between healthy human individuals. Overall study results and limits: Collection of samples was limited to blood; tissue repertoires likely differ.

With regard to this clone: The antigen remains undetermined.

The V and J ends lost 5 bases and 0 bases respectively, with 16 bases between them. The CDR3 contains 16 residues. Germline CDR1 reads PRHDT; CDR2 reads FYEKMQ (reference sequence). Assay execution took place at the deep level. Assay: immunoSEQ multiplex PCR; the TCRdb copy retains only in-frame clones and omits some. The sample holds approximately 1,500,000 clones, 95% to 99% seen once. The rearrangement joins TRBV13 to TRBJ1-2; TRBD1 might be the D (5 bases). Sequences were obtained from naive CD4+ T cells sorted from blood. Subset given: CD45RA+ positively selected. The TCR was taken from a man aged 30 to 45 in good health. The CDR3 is CASSRTTVNTNYGYTF. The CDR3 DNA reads TGTGCCAGCAGCCGAACGACAGTAAACACTAACTATGGCTACACCTTC.